Listed below are T cell receptor beta chains from one sample, sequenced in a study of T-cell reconstitution after alpha-beta-depleted transplantation in children. TCRdb independently ran MiXCR on the PCR reads; one entry per CDR3 protein. The table lists fewer than 750,000 distinct CDR3 sequences, 27% of them singletons. The starting material was PBMCs, obtained before TCRalphabeta/CD19-depleted stem cell transplant. The receptors originated from a boy less than two years old with Wiskott-Aldrich syndrome, due to receive a stem cell transplant. The CDR3 runs from the conserved cysteine through the conserved F or W. D genes are given only for firm matches. Clone size is shown for a subset of rows, as once, few, many or a class of expanded clone.

clone_size j_call d_call v_call cdr3_nt cdr3_aa
NA TRBJ1-1 NA TRBV7-9 TGTGCCAGCAGCTTGAAGCAGGGACGAACTGAAGCTTTCTTT CASSLKQGRTEAFF
NA TRBJ2-7 NA TRBV19 TGTGCCAGTCGCGCCTTTGGGAGCCCCCTCTACGAGCAGTACTTC CASRAFGSPLYEQYF
NA TRBJ2-7 NA TRBV9 TGTGCCAGCAGCGTAGGGGGGCAGGTAGCCTACGAGCAGTACTTC CASSVGGQVAYEQYF
NA TRBJ2-7 TRBD2 TRBV25-1 TGTGCCAGCAGTGGGACTAGCGGGAGGGCCTCCTACGAGCAGTACTTC CASSGTSGRASYEQYF
NA TRBJ1-2 TRBD1 TRBV20-1 TGCAGTGCCAGCAACCCGGACAGGTTTGGTGGCTACACCTTC CSASNPDRFGGYTF
few TRBJ2-7 TRBD2 TRBV20-1 TGCAGTGCTAGAGGGGGGTCCTTAGGGGCTAGCGGGACCTACGAGCAGTACTTC CSARGGSLGASGTYEQYF
once TRBJ2-1 TRBD2 TRBV28 TGTGCCAGCAGTACTACCGGGACTAGCGGGATAAATCAGTTCTTC CASSTTGTSGINQFF
NA TRBJ2-7 TRBD2 TRBV7-9 TGTGCCAGCAGCTCTGGACTAGCGGGGAATCGGAACGAGCAGTACTTC CASSSGLAGNRNEQYF
NA TRBJ1-2 NA TRBV5-1 TGCGCCAGCAGCTCCTACATTGACGTTGGCTACACCTTC CASSSYIDVGYTF
NA TRBJ2-5 NA TRBV5-1 TGCGCCAGCAGCAGGGAGCGATTAGAGACCCAGTACTTC CASSRERLETQYF
NA TRBJ1-1 TRBD1 TRBV5-1 TGCGCCAGCAGAAGGGACAGTCTGAACACTGAAGCTTTCTTT CASRRDSLNTEAFF
NA TRBJ2-1 TRBD2 TRBV5-1 TGCGCCAGCAGCTTACTAGCGGGACGGGGTAATGAGCAGTTCTTC CASSLLAGRGNEQFF
NA TRBJ2-3 TRBD2 TRBV5-1 TGCGCCAGCTCACGCTCGACTAGCGCCATCACAGATACGCAGTATTTT CASSRSTSAITDTQYF
few TRBJ2-7 NA TRBV20-1 TGCAGTGCTCCCGGCAGGGGTTACGAGCAGTACTTC CSAPGRGYEQYF
few TRBJ1-1 NA TRBV27 TGTGCCAGCAGTTCCCCACAGTTTTGGAACACTGAAGCTTTCTTT CASSSPQFWNTEAFF
NA TRBJ2-7 TRBD2 TRBV27 TGTGCCAGCAGTCCCAAGCCCGGGACTAGGGGCGAGCAGTACTTC CASSPKPGTRGEQYF
NA TRBJ1-3 NA TRBV6-5 TGTGCCAGCAGGCGGGGAAACACCATATATTTT CASRRGNTIYF
NA TRBJ2-5 TRBD1 TRBV20-1 TGCAGTGCTATCGATGGACAGGGGGCGGAGGAGACCCAGTACTTC CSAIDGQGAEETQYF
many TRBJ1-3 NA TRBV9 TGTGCCAGCAGCCCTCTTAACAGGGCTGGAAACACCATATATTTT CASSPLNRAGNTIYF
few TRBJ1-5 TRBD1 TRBV12-3/TRBV12-4 TGTGCCAGCAGTGCGACAGGGGGCGTAGGTCAGCCCCAGCATTTT CASSATGGVGQPQHF
few TRBJ2-3 NA TRBV6-1 TGTGCCAGCAGTGAAGACACAGTCATTGAAACGCAGTATTTT CASSEDTVIETQYF
NA TRBJ2-3 TRBD2 TRBV13 TGTGCCAGCAGCCTTACTAGCGGGAGCCATACGCAGTATTTT CASSLTSGSHTQYF
few TRBJ2-6 NA TRBV5-1 TGCGCCAGCAGCTTATGGACGGTCTCTGGGGCCAACGTCCTGACTTTC CASSLWTVSGANVLTF
NA TRBJ2-1 TRBD2 TRBV15 TGTGCCACCAGCAGAGTCACTAGCGGGTTGAATGAGCAGTTCTTC CATSRVTSGLNEQFF
few TRBJ1-2 NA TRBV14 TGTGCCAGCAGCCAAGATCTCACGGACGGCTACACCTTC CASSQDLTDGYTF
NA TRBJ2-3 NA TRBV5-6 TGTGCCAGCAGCCCCGGGTCAGGGAGAGGGGGCACAGATACGCAGTATTTT CASSPGSGRGGTDTQYF
few TRBJ1-3 TRBD1 TRBV5-1 TGCGCCAGCAGCTTTATTCCAGGGGGAGACACCATATATTTT CASSFIPGGDTIYF
NA TRBJ1-1 TRBD1 TRBV19 TGTGCCAGTAGTAAACCATACAGGGGGCAGAACACTGAAGCTTTCTTT CASSKPYRGQNTEAFF
few TRBJ1-2 TRBD1 TRBV7-8 TGTGCCAGCAGCTTAAGACAGGGAAGTGGCTACACCTTC CASSLRQGSGYTF
NA TRBJ1-6 NA TRBV20-1 TGCAGTGCTATTATAGCCTTTGACGGTTCACCCCTCCACTTT CSAIIAFDGSPLHF
NA TRBJ2-7 NA TRBV27 TGTGCCAGCAGTTTAAGCCCCTCTTACAGCATAGCTTACGAGCAGTACTTC CASSLSPSYSIAYEQYF
few TRBJ2-1 TRBD2 TRBV6-1 TGTGCCAGCAGGTCGGGTAGCGGGAGACCCCACAATGAGCAGTTCTTC CASRSGSGRPHNEQFF
NA TRBJ2-3 NA TRBV3-1 TGTGCCAGCAGCCGACGCGGGGAAGCAGATACGCAGTATTTT CASSRRGEADTQYF
NA TRBJ2-7 NA TRBV5-4 TGTGCCAGCAGCTTCCGTGCTTCTATGGGCGAGCAGTACTTC CASSFRASMGEQYF
NA TRBJ1-5 NA TRBV12-3/TRBV12-4 TGTGCCAGCAGTTTAGGGGGACGAATGAATTTT CASSLGGRMNF
NA TRBJ2-7 TRBD2 TRBV27 TGTGCCAGCAGTTTACTAGCGGGAGTTGCGTCCTACGAGCAGTACTTC CASSLLAGVASYEQYF
few TRBJ2-7 NA TRBV7-2 TGTGCCAGCAGCCTAACGGGGGTCAGGGAGCAGTACTTC CASSLTGVREQYF